This T cell receptor beta chain was captured by sequencing in a study of T cell clonality in common variable immunodeficiency. Study-wide results and caveats: The cause of increased CVID clonality remains unclear without subpopulation sequencing.

On this clone itself: Its target is unknown. The CDR3 end is not reached by the read, which stops 3 residues before it; the germline J gene fills it in.

TCRdb's table, derived via immunoSEQ multiplex PCR, lists solely in-frame clones and lacks some. There are 50,000 to 70,000 clones in the sample, none observed a single time. This CDR3 has 16 amino acids. V lost 7 bases and J 5 bases, leaving 23 bases between the germline ends. Germline V gene sequence: CDR1 LNHDA, CDR2 SQIVND (reference sequence). This TCR came from a person aged 18-70 years in good health. The rearrangement links TRBV19 to TRBJ1-1, with D tentatively TRBD1 (6 bases). Sequenced sample: peripheral blood mononuclear cells. The CDR3 reads CASNRQAGVWSTEAFF. The sequenced CDR3 bases are TGTGCCAGTAATAGACAGGCAGGGGTATGGAGTACTGAA.